One and the same sample provided the 29 T cell receptor beta chains below, sequenced in a study of cytotoxic CD8 clonotypes in ibrutinib-treated CLL. The table came from immunoSEQ multiplex PCR; TCRdb's copy has only in-frame clones and leaves some out. Here the sample spans approximately 100,000 clones, 50% to 65% being singletons. This specimen was PBMCs, taken after 24 months of ibrutinib treatment. Every receptor here comes from a human donor with chronic lymphocytic leukemia.

V and J are TRBV11-2 and TRBJ2-2, with 11 bases fitting TRBD1. The germline gives CDR1 SGHAT, CDR2 FQNNGV. V gave up 6 bases and J gave up 5 bases; unmatched junction bases: 5. This CDR3 is built from 15 residues. The CDR3 sequence is CASRTGTGGTGELFF. The CDR3 nucleotides read TGTGCCAGCAGAACCGGGACAGGGGGTACCGGGGAGCTGTTTTTT.

This clone was seen more than once but under ten times. V usage is TRBV2 and J usage is TRBJ2-7; D gene unclear. The CDR3 has 13 residues. Per germline, CDR1 SNHLY and CDR2 FYNNEI. Trimming took off 9 bases at V and 2 bases at J, with 14 bases between the two ends. CDR3 coding DNA: TGTGCCAGTATCCCCCTTGGGGCCTACGAGCAGTACTTC. This sequence encodes CASIPLGAYEQYF.

This chain joins TRBV4-1 and TRBJ2-7, with 9 bases lining up with TRBD1. The CDR3 covers 15 residues. CDR1 is MGHRA and CDR2 is YSYEKL in the germline V gene. V was pared by 2 bases and J by 4 bases, with 6 bases of the junction left unmatched. CDR3 DNA sequence: TGCGCCAGCAGCCAACCGGGACAGGGTCCATACGAGCAGTACTTC. The encoded protein is CASSQPGQGPYEQYF.

The chain combines TRBV6-5 with TRBJ2-1; D ambiguous. The V end was cut by 6 bases, the J end by 0 bases, with 9 bases between. The CDR3 has 14 residues. Germline V lookup: CDR1 MNHEY, CDR2 SVGAGI. CDR3 bases: TGTGCCAGCAGCTTCACCAACTCCTACAATGAGCAGTTCTTC. Translation: CASSFTNSYNEQFF.

There are many counts of this clone. This chain joins TRBV7-9 and TRBJ2-2, with D perhaps TRBD1 or TRBD2 (5 bases each). Germline V gives CDR1 SEHNR, CDR2 FQNEAQ (reference sequence). CDR3 length: 14 residues. Trimming took 3 bases from V and 4 from J, leaving 9 bases between them. CDR3 DNA: TGTGCCAGCAGCTTGGAAGGGACCACCGGGGAGCTGTTTTTT. This gives the protein CASSLEGTTGELFF. Together with reference TRBV7-9 and TRBJ2-2, the CDR3 gives the full variable domain: DTGVSQNPRHKITKRGQNVTFRCDPISEHNRLYWYRQTLGQGPEFLTYFQNEAQLEKSRLLSDRFSAERPKGSFSTLEIQRTEQGDSAMYLCASSLEGTTGELFFGEGSRLTVL.

This rearrangement joins TRBV4-2 to TRBJ2-5; D is ambiguous. Deletions cut 1 base from V and 5 bases from J, with 11 bases between. The CDR3 loop spans 14 amino acids. Germline V gives CDR1 LGHNA, CDR2 YNFKEQ. The CDR3 nucleotides are TGTGCCAGCAGCCAAGGGTCGTCGGTGGAGACCCAGTACTTC. Its protein is CASSQGSSVETQYF.

J is TRBJ1-2 and V is TRBV18, with 8 bases fitting TRBD1. The CDR3 is made up of 15 amino acids. V gave up 3 bases and J gave up 7 bases; unmatched junction bases: 10. Germline loops: CDR1 KGHSH, CDR2 LQKENI. The CDR3 sequence is CASSPPTGGDGGYTF. Written as DNA, the CDR3 is TGTGCCAGCTCACCTCCCACAGGGGGTGACGGTGGCTACACCTTC. The whole variable domain, remainder taken from reference TRBV18 and TRBJ1-2, is NAGVMQNPRHLVRRRGQEARLRCSPMKGHSHVYWYRQLPEEGLKFMVYLQKENIIDESGMPKERFSAEFPKEGPSILRIQQVVRGDSAAYFCASSPPTGGDGGYTFGSGTRLTVV.

The CDR3 is CASSLQGTNTGELFF. DNA for the CDR3: TGTGCCAGCAGCTTACAGGGTACGAACACCGGGGAGCTGTTTTTT. V usage is TRBV7-2 and J usage is TRBJ2-2; TRBD1 might be the D (5 bases). Germline V gene data show CDR1 as SGHTA and CDR2 as FQGNSA. Trimming removed 2 bases from V and 0 bases from J, with 7 bases in between. This CDR3 is built from 15 residues.

V usage is TRBV12-5 and J usage is TRBJ2-1; D is possibly TRBD2 (5 bases). CDR1 and CDR2 (germline): LGHNT, FRNRAP. The CDR3 loop spans 12 amino acids. V gave up 1 base and J gave up 10 bases, with 8 bases separating them. In nucleotides, the CDR3 is TGTGCTAGTGGTTTGGGCCCGGGGGAGCAGTTCTTC. Protein sequence: CASGLGPGEQFF.

This clone was found a few times. The chain links TRBV25-1 to TRBJ1-6, with unresolved D. The CDR3 extends over 14 amino acids. The germline V and J ends were trimmed by 3 bases and 7 bases, with 10 bases remaining between them. CDR1 is MGHDK, CDR2 SYGVNS, per germline. The CDR3 DNA sequence: TGTGCCAGCAGTGACGCCGGGCGAAATTCACCCCTCCACTTT. This gives the protein CASSDAGRNSPLHF.

CDR3 nucleotides: TGTGCCAGCAGTGAAACGGTCGTAAGGGGGGCTGGCTACACCTTC. As protein: CASSETVVRGAGYTF. This chain links TRBV25-1 with TRBJ1-2, with D possibly TRBD1 on 6 matching bases. V was shortened by 2 bases and J by 7 bases, with 17 bases between the two germline ends. Germline CDR1 is MGHDK and CDR2 is SYGVNS. This CDR3 spans 15 amino acids.

The gene calls are TRBV5-1 and TRBJ2-1; no reliable D call. V was pared by 0 bases and J by 7 bases, with 14 bases between. The CDR3 contains 15 residues. The V gene's germline CDR1 is SGHRS and CDR2 YFSETQ. The CDR3 loop is CASSLGQAKGNEQFF. CDR3 bases: TGCGCCAGCAGCTTGGGACAAGCGAAAGGGAATGAGCAGTTCTTC.

The chain couples TRBV30 to TRBJ2-7, with 10 bases matching TRBD2. CDR1 is GTSNPN and CDR2 is SVGIG in the germline V gene (reference sequence). V shed 6 bases, J shed 5 bases, and the junction held 4 bases outside the gene matches. This CDR3 spans 12 amino acids. CDR3 region: CACASGGHEQYF. The CDR3 region has the DNA TGTGCCTGTGCTAGCGGGGGTCACGAGCAGTACTTC.

V is TRBV28 and J is TRBJ2-3; 8 bases agree with TRBD2. Per germline, CDR1 MDHEN and CDR2 SYDVKM. The CDR3 is 16 amino acids. J gave up 3 bases and V 5 bases, and 10 bases lay outside the gene matches. In DNA form, the CDR3 reads TGTGCCAGCAGTCCACTGCCGGGACTAGTGACAGATACGCAGTATTTT. This encodes CASSPLPGLVTDTQYF.

This clone has a handful of counts. V gene TRBV10-1 combines with J gene TRBJ1-2, with D unclear. CDR1 WNHNN and CDR2 SYGVQD come from the germline V gene (reference sequence). This CDR3 comprises 16 residues. Trimming took off 0 bases at V and 3 bases at J, with 14 bases between the two ends. The CDR3: CASSESQNPSHYGYTF. As DNA, the CDR3 is TGCGCCAGCAGTGAGTCCCAGAACCCTTCCCACTATGGCTACACCTTC.

V is TRBV27 and J is TRBJ2-7, with unresolved D. With 7 bases removed from V and 0 bases from J, the gap between germline ends came to 13 bases. CDR3 size: 14 residues. Germline V gene sequence: CDR1 MNHEY, CDR2 SMNVEV (reference sequence). For the CDR3, the DNA is TGTGCCAGCAAATCTGACTTCGGCTCCTACGAGCAGTACTTC. Translated: CASKSDFGSYEQYF.

The chain recombines TRBV29-1 with TRBJ2-1, with D possibly TRBD1 on 5 matching bases. In germline, CDR1 is SQVTM, CDR2 ANQGSEA. V shed 2 bases and J shed 8 bases, with 16 bases lying between them. This CDR3 is 14 amino acids long. The CDR3 here is CSVEQGVRLHEQFF. The CDR3 coding sequence is TGCAGCGTTGAACAAGGGGTTAGGCTCCATGAGCAGTTCTTC.

This clone has at least ten counts. The rearrangement links TRBV11-3 to TRBJ1-4, with D possibly matching TRBD1 (5 bases). The V and J ends lost 3 bases and 9 bases respectively, with 8 bases between them. This CDR3 comprises 12 residues. Germline lookup yields CDR1 SGHNT and CDR2 YENEEA. The CDR3 loop is CASSLAGQKLFF. The CDR3 DNA sequence: TGTGCCAGCAGCTTGGCAGGGCAAAAACTGTTTTTT.

This sequence joins TRBV7-2 and TRBJ2-7; TRBD1 might be the D (5 bases). The CDR3 extends over 13 amino acids. V was shortened by 4 bases and J by 3 bases, with 10 bases between the two germline ends. Germline CDR1 is SGHTA and CDR2 is FQGNSA. This chain's CDR3 is CASSYNTGYEQYF. In nucleotides, the CDR3 is TGTGCCAGCAGCTACAATACAGGCTACGAGCAGTACTTC.

The chain has TRBV19 and TRBJ2-7, with 8 positions matching TRBD2. The V and J ends lost 10 bases and 12 bases, in that order; junction bases with no gene match: 20. Germline loops: CDR1 LNHDA, CDR2 SQIVND (reference sequence). The CDR3 covers 14 residues. The CDR3 protein is CATQRTPPGGRRYF. CDR3 in DNA: TGTGCCACCCAAAGGACCCCTCCGGGGGGGAGAAGGTACTTC.

The chain has TRBV4-1 and TRBJ2-3; TRBD2 aligns across 9 bases. This CDR3 region has 15 residues. Germline V gene lookup returns CDR1 MGHRA and CDR2 YSYEKL. J gave up 3 bases and V 7 bases, and 8 bases lay outside the gene matches. For the CDR3, the DNA is TGCGCCAGCATCGGGCTAGCGGGGAAGACAGATACGCAGTATTTT. Protein product: CASIGLAGKTDTQYF.

This clone was picked up a small number of times. The V and J genes are TRBV5-1 and TRBJ1-2; TRBD1 matches 8 bases. Germline V lookup: CDR1 SGHRS, CDR2 YFSETQ. The CDR3 is 13 residues long. The trim removed 4 bases at V and 8 bases at J, leaving 7 bases unmatched. The CDR3 DNA follows: TGCGCCAGCAGCCCTGGACAGGGTGAGGGCTACACCTTC. Protein sequence: CASSPGQGEGYTF.

The chain employs TRBV7-9 and TRBJ2-4; maybe TRBD1 (5 bases). The CDR3 loop spans 14 amino acids. Germline assignment: CDR1 SEHNR and CDR2 FQNEAQ (reference sequence). V shed 5 bases and J shed 0 bases, with 8 bases lying between them. The CDR3 is CASSVQAAKNIQYF. DNA for the CDR3: TGTGCCAGCAGCGTACAGGCAGCCAAAAACATTCAGTACTTC.

This clone was seen only a few times. The chain links TRBV4-1 to TRBJ2-1; TRBD2 matches at 11 bases. The V gene end was trimmed by 6 bases and the J gene end by 4 bases; junction bases not matched to a gene: 17. The CDR3 consists of 19 residues. Germline CDR1 reads MGHRA; CDR2 reads YSYEKL. The CDR3 reads CASRRNLAGGPPGYNEQFF. For the CDR3, the DNA is TGCGCCAGCAGACGCAATCTAGCGGGGGGTCCTCCTGGATACAATGAGCAGTTCTTC.

V gene TRBV6-6 combines with J gene TRBJ2-5; 7 nucleotides match TRBD1. J gave up 2 bases and V 6 bases, and 9 bases lay outside the gene matches. The CDR3 loop spans 15 amino acids. Germline CDR1 is MNHNY and CDR2 is SVGAGI (reference sequence). The DNA for the CDR3 is TGTGCCAGCAGCCAGGGACAGACGTCGCAAGAGACCCAGTACTTC. Protein product: CASSQGQTSQETQYF.

The chain couples TRBV28 to TRBJ1-5; no firm D call. V lost 5 bases and J lost 2, with 10 bases in between. The CDR3 runs 14 residues. The germline CDR1 and CDR2 sequences are MDHEN and SYDVKM. For the CDR3, the DNA is TGTGCCAGCAGTCTAGCAGCTGGCAATCAGCCCCAGCATTTT. Residues: CASSLAAGNQPQHF.

V is TRBV19 and J is TRBJ2-1; TRBD2 aligns across 10 bases. Germline CDR1 and CDR2: LNHDA and SQIVND (reference sequence). The CDR3 totals 16 residues. Trimming at V came to 2 bases and at J to 7 bases, leaving 8 bases not matched to a gene. The CDR3 bases are TGTGCCAGTAGTATACTAGCGGGGGAGTTGATAAATGAGCAGTTCTTC. Translation: CASSILAGELINEQFF.

V and J are TRBV10-1 and TRBJ2-5; TRBD2 matches at 11 bases. V shed 10 bases and J 1 base; nucleotides not matched to a gene: 5. The CDR3 sequence is 14 residues long. CDR1 is WNHNN, CDR2 SYGVQD, per germline (reference sequence). CDR3 in amino acids: CATLGLAGQETQYF. The CDR3 DNA is TGCGCCACCCTAGGACTAGCGGGCCAAGAGACCCAGTACTTC.

The V call is TRBV7-2, the J call TRBJ2-3, with 8 bases identical to TRBD1. The CDR3 contains 12 residues. The V and J ends lost 8 bases and 3 bases, in that order; junction bases with no gene match: 1. Looked up from germline, CDR1 is SGHTA and CDR2 is FQGNSA. The CDR3 DNA sequence: TGTGCCAGCCGACAGGGGACAGATACGCAGTATTTT. Translation: CASRQGTDTQYF.